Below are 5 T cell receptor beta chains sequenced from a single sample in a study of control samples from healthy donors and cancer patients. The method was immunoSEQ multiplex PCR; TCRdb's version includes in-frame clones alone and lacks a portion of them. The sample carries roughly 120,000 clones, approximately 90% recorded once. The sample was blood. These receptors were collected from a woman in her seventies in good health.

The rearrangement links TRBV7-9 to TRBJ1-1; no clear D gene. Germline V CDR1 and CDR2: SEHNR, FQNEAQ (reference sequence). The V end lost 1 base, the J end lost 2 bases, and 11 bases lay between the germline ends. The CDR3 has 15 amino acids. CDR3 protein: CASSLDSAANTEAFF. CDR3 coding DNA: TGTGCCAGCAGCTTAGATTCGGCGGCCAACACTGAAGCTTTCTTT.

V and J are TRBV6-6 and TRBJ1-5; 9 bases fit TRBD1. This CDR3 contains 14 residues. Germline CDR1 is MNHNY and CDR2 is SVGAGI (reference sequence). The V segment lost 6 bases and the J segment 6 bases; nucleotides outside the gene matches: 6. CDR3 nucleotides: TGTGCCAGCAGGGGACAGGGAATCGGTCAGCCCCAGCATTTT. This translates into CASRGQGIGQPQHF.

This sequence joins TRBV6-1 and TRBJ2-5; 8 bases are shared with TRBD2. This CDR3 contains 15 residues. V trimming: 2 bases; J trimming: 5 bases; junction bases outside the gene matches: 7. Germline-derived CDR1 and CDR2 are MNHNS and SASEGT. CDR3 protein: CASSERERGLETQYF. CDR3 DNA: TGTGCCAGCAGTGAACGGGAGCGGGGGCTGGAGACCCAGTACTTC.

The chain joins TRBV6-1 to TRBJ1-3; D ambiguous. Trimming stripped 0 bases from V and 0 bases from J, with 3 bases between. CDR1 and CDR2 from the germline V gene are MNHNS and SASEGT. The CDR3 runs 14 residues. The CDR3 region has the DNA TGTGCCAGCAGTGAAGCCGGCTCTGGAAACACCATATATTTT. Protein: CASSEAGSGNTIYF.

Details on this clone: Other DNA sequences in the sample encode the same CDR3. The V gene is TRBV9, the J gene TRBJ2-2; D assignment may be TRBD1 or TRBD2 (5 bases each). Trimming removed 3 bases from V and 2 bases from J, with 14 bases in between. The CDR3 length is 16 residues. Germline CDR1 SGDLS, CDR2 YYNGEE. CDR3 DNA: TGTGCCAGCAGCGGGTCGGGGCGGCTAAACACCGGGGAGCTGTTTTTT. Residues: CASSGSGRLNTGELFF.